This T cell receptor (beta chain) appears in the sequencing data of a study of T cells in localized non-small cell lung cancer. Findings and caveats of the study: Of the tissues analyzed, uninvolved adjacent lung showed maximal T cell clonality, greater than tumor.

CDR3 length: 14 residues. Germline values: CDR1 SGHRS, CDR2 YFSETQ. Trimming removed 4 bases from V and 3 bases from J; junction bases left unmatched: 4. This table comes from immunoSEQ multiplex PCR, and its TCRdb copy is limited to in-frame clones, with some not included. The sample carries around 130,000 clones, more than 70% recorded once. As regards this clone: As yet, its antigen is unknown.

The V and J genes are TRBV5-1 and TRBJ2-7; TRBD1 aligns across 10 bases. The sequencing here drew on peripheral blood, taken before any cancer treatment. The origin of this receptor is a female donor over 55 with stage I lung adenocarcinoma. The CDR3, as DNA: TGCGCCAGCAGCCGGGACAGGGGCAACTACGAGCAGTACTTC. Amino acid sequence: CASSRDRGNYEQYF.